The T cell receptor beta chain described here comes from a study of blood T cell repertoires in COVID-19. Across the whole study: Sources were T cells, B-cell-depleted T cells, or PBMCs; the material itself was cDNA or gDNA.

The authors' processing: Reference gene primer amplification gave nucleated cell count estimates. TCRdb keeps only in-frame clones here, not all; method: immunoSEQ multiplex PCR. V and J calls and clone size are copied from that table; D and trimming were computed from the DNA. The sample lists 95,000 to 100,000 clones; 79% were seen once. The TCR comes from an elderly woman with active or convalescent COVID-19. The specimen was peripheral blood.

The CDR3 region is CASSLYELGEQYF. Here the CDR3 DNA reads TGTGCCAGCAGCTTGTATGAGCTCGGCGAGCAGTACTTC. This chain joins TRBV5-5 and TRBJ2-7; D gene uncertain. Germline V CDR1 and CDR2: SGHKS, YYEKEE (reference sequence). CDR3 size: 13 residues. With 1 base removed from V and 6 bases from J, the gap between germline ends came to 11 bases.